The 9 T cell receptor beta chains listed next were all sequenced from one sample in a study of blood T cell repertoires in COVID-19. The data were produced by immunoSEQ multiplex PCR, yet TCRdb's version contains in-frame clones alone and is incomplete. This sample carries 200,000 to 300,000 clones, around 80% of them seen once, and the ten largest clones take approximately 2.3%. The sequenced sample consisted of peripheral blood. These receptors were collected from a man between 40 and 49 years old who had recovered from COVID-19.

This chain connects TRBV6-2 or TRBV6-3 to TRBJ2-6; 13 positions match TRBD2. V lost 5 bases, J lost 4 bases, and 8 bases stayed unmatched. In germline, CDR1 is MNHEY, CDR2 SVGEGT. This CDR3 is 18 amino acids long. The CDR3 protein is CASSPGLAGVPGANVLTF. DNA of the CDR3: TGTGCCAGCAGTCCCGGACTAGCGGGAGTACCCGGGGCCAACGTCCTGACTTTC.

A word on this clone: This sample also contains other DNA sequences that code for the same CDR3. The rearrangement uses TRBV18 and TRBJ1-2; TRBD1 might be the D (6 bases). This CDR3 has 13 amino acids. The germline V gene encodes CDR1 KGHSH and CDR2 LQKENI. V dropped 4 bases and J dropped 0 bases, with 6 bases sitting between them. CDR3 sequence: CASSQGANYGYTF. The CDR3 DNA reads TGTGCCAGCTCACAGGGGGCTAACTATGGCTACACCTTC. The full variable domain, its missing parts supplied by reference TRBV18 and TRBJ1-2, is NAGVMQNPRHLVRRRGQEARLRCSPMKGHSHVYWYRQLPEEGLKFMVYLQKENIIDESGMPKERFSAEFPKEGPSILRIQQVVRGDSAAYFCASSQGANYGYTFGSGTRLTVV.

The V call is TRBV5-4, the J call TRBJ1-2; 10 nucleotides match TRBD1. V trimming: 4 bases; J trimming: 5 bases; junction bases outside the gene matches: 8. CDR3 length equals 15 residues. The germline V gene has CDR1 SGHNT and CDR2 YYREEE (reference sequence). CDR3 in DNA: TGTGCCAGCAGCGACAGGACAGGGGGAAGATATGGCTACACCTTC. Its protein is CASSDRTGGRYGYTF.

The rearrangement joins TRBV5-6 to TRBJ2-1; 13 bases map to TRBD2. The CDR3 is 17 amino acids. Germline values: CDR1 SGHDT, CDR2 YYEEEE. Unmatched junction bases numbered 1, after V lost 1 base and J lost 0 bases. Here the CDR3 DNA reads TGTGCCAGCAGCTTGAGACTAGCGGGAGGCTCCTACAATGAGCAGTTCTTC. It is translated as CASSLRLAGGSYNEQFF.

The chain links TRBV5-1 to TRBJ1-1, with D tentatively TRBD1 (5 bases). V was shortened by 4 bases and J by 9 bases, with 22 bases between the two germline ends. Germline V gene data show CDR1 as SGHRS and CDR2 as YFSETQ. The CDR3 is 15 residues long. The CDR3 coding sequence is TGCGCCAGCAGCCCTCCGGGGGGGGGAGTAGACAAAGCTTTCTTT. Amino acid sequence: CASSPPGGGVDKAFF.

The chain carries TRBV4-1 and TRBJ2-3, with a tentative D call TRBD2 (6 bases). This CDR3 has 16 amino acids. Per the germline V gene, CDR1 is MGHRA and CDR2 is YSYEKL. The V and J ends lost 2 bases and 3 bases respectively, with 15 bases between them. CDR3 nucleotides: TGCGCCAGCAGCCAACACGTGGAGGGATTGACAGATACGCAGTATTTT. It translates to CASSQHVEGLTDTQYF.

This chain joins TRBV19 and TRBJ2-5, with 7 bases matching TRBD1. V gave up 6 bases and J gave up 0 bases; unmatched junction bases: 7. Germline CDR1 and CDR2: LNHDA and SQIVND (reference sequence). The CDR3 length is 15 residues. The CDR3 sequence is CASSPGTADQETQYF. CDR3 DNA sequence: TGTGCCAGTAGCCCCGGGACAGCAGACCAAGAGACCCAGTACTTC.

There are a few counts of this clone. The rearrangement uses TRBV18 and TRBJ1-4, with 7 bases aligning to TRBD1. Trimming removed 0 bases from V and 8 bases from J; junction bases left unmatched: 6. The V gene's germline CDR1 is KGHSH and CDR2 LQKENI. The CDR3 is 15 amino acids. CDR3 region: CASSPPSQGGEKLFF. The CDR3, as DNA: TGTGCCAGCTCACCACCGAGTCAGGGGGGCGAAAAACTGTTTTTT.

The rearrangement uses TRBV12-3 or TRBV12-4 and TRBJ1-1, with TRBD1 as a possible D gene (5 bases). The CDR3 runs to 13 residues. Trimming shortened V by 4 bases and J by 3 bases, and 9 bases separated the two germline ends. The CDR3 is CASSSDRDTEAFF. CDR3 DNA: TGTGCCAGCAGTTCTGACAGAGACACTGAAGCTTTCTTT.